The next 29 T cell receptor beta chains were all read from a single sample in a study of glioma-infiltrating T cells after dendritic cell vaccination. Here immunoSEQ multiplex PCR was the method, and the copy in TCRdb shows in-frame clones only, minus some. The data show roughly 60,000 clones, with 86% seen just once and about 9.9% held by the top ten. The time point: after dendritic cell vaccination, including at tumor progression/relapse. The sample here was blood, taken after dendritic cell vaccination. All receptors come from a human donor with glioblastoma.

The CDR3: CASSLSWTPGPQHF. CDR3 DNA sequence: TGTGCCAGCAGTTTATCGTGGACACCCGGACCCCAGCATTTT. This chain uses TRBV27 with TRBJ1-5, with D perhaps TRBD1 (5 bases). CDR1 is MNHEY, CDR2 SMNVEV, per germline (reference sequence). With 0 bases removed from V and 10 bases from J, the gap between germline ends came to 13 bases. The CDR3 loop spans 14 amino acids.

The chain uses TRBV6-6 and TRBJ2-1; D not resolved. CDR3 length: 13 residues. From germline, CDR1 is MNHNY and CDR2 SVGAGI (reference sequence). The V end was cut by 8 bases, the J end by 0 bases, with 8 bases between. The CDR3 region is CASAAPSYNEQFF. The DNA of the CDR3 is TGTGCCAGCGCGGCCCCCTCCTACAATGAGCAGTTCTTC.

The chain uses TRBV7-8 and TRBJ2-3; perhaps TRBD2 as D (6 bases). V was cut by 4 bases and J by 0 bases, with 8 bases left in between. In germline, CDR1 is SGHVS, CDR2 FQNEAQ. This CDR3 is 14 amino acids long. CDR3 DNA: TGTGCCAGCAGCTGGGGGACTAGCACAGATACGCAGTATTTT. This encodes CASSWGTSTDTQYF.

The chain uses TRBV6-4 and TRBJ2-2; D may be TRBD1 (5 bases). Germline-derived CDR1 and CDR2 are MRHNA and SNTAGT. V lost 4 bases and J lost 5, with 11 bases in between. The CDR3 contains 14 residues. The CDR3 region has the DNA TGTGCCAGCAGTGGCCCAGGGAATACCGGGGAGCTGTTTTTT. It yields the protein CASSGPGNTGELFF.

V and J are TRBV27 and TRBJ1-2; D unclear. Germline-derived CDR1 and CDR2 are MNHEY and SMNVEV (reference sequence). The length of the CDR3 is 13 residues. Trimming stripped 5 bases from V and 8 bases from J, with 15 bases between. The CDR3 sequence: CASSAWGTGGYTF. The CDR3 bases are TGTGCCAGCAGTGCCTGGGGAACGGGGGGCTACACCTTC.

This chain connects TRBV12-5 to TRBJ1-2; D remains unclear. CDR1 is LGHNT, CDR2 FRNRAP, per germline. V was shortened by 1 base and J by 8 bases, with 11 bases between the two germline ends. This CDR3 region has 13 residues. The CDR3 bases are TGTGCTAGTGGTTTGGCCCAGGTCTGGGGCTACACCTTC. It translates to CASGLAQVWGYTF.

V and J are TRBV30 and TRBJ2-5; the match to TRBD2 covers 9 bases. The CDR3 contains 12 residues. Per the germline V gene, CDR1 is GTSNPN and CDR2 is SVGIG (reference sequence). Trimming took 7 bases from V and 3 from J; bases not matched to a gene: 3. CDR3 nucleotides: TGTGCCTCTAGCGGGGTTAAAGAGACCCAGTACTTC. As protein: CASSGVKETQYF. The variable domain in full, with the rest retrieved from reference TRBV30 and TRBJ2-5, is SQTIHQWPATLVQPVGSPLSLECTVEGTSNPNLYWYRQAAGRGLQLLFYSVGIGQISSEVPQNLSASRPQDRQFILSSKKLLLSDSGFYLCASSGVKETQYFGPGTRLLVL.

The chain couples TRBV7-8 to TRBJ1-1; D might be TRBD1 (6 bases). Trimming took off 6 bases at V and 1 base at J, with 15 bases between the two ends. Germline assignment: CDR1 SGHVS and CDR2 FQNEAQ. This CDR3 contains 15 residues. CDR3 nucleotides: TGTGCCAGCAGGAATCAACAGGGACCGAACACTGAAGCTTTCTTT. It translates to CASRNQQGPNTEAFF.

V and J are TRBV29-1 and TRBJ1-2; D perhaps matches TRBD1 (5 bases). The germline CDR1 and CDR2 sequences are SQVTM and ANQGSEA. The CDR3 has 13 residues. Between the trimmed V and J ends, which lost 7 bases and 7 bases, there was a span of 19 bases. CDR3 bases: TGCAGCGCCCTCGGAGGGGTGAGGGGTGGCTACACCTTC. Residues: CSALGGVRGGYTF.

The CDR3 is CASSGKRGFYNEQFF. DNA of the CDR3: TGCGCCAGCAGCGGGAAGCGGGGCTTTTACAATGAGCAGTTCTTC. The gene calls are TRBV5-1 and TRBJ2-1; 7 nucleotides agree with TRBD2. The CDR3 covers 15 residues. CDR1 and CDR2 from the germline V gene are SGHRS and YFSETQ. V was clipped by 4 bases and J by 4 bases; unmatched bases: 8. Full variable domain (missing parts from reference TRBV5-1 and TRBJ2-1): KAGVTQTPRYLIKTRGQQVTLSCSPISGHRSVSWYQQTPGQGLQFLFEYFSETQRNKGNFPGRFSGRQFSNSRSEMNVSTLELGDSALYLCASSGKRGFYNEQFFGPGTRLTVL.

V and J are TRBV2 and TRBJ1-5, with D possibly TRBD1 on 5 matching bases. The CDR3 is made up of 15 amino acids. Germline loops: CDR1 SNHLY, CDR2 FYNNEI. The ends were cut back, 5 bases at V and 4 bases at J, with 15 bases in the middle. CDR3 residues: CASSYVGQSNQPQHF. The CDR3 bases are TGTGCCAGCAGTTATGTAGGACAATCTAATCAGCCCCAGCATTTT. The variable domain in full, completed from reference TRBV2 and TRBJ1-5, reads EPEVTQTPSHQVTQMGQEVILRCVPISNHLYFYWYRQILGQKVEFLVSFYNNEISEKSEIFDDQFSVERPDGSNFTLKIRSTKLEDSAMYFCASSYVGQSNQPQHFGDGTRLSIL.

The V and J genes are TRBV27 and TRBJ1-6; 7 nucleotides match TRBD1. This CDR3 contains 18 residues. Germline loops: CDR1 MNHEY, CDR2 SMNVEV (reference sequence). V lost 7 bases to trimming and J lost 6 bases; unmatched junction nucleotides: 18. The CDR3: CASKSWNVQGPSNSPLHF. Written as DNA, the CDR3 is TGTGCCAGCAAGAGTTGGAACGTACAGGGGCCCTCTAATTCACCCCTCCACTTT.

This clone was seen once. CDR3 sequence reads: CASSLDAGAQHF. CDR3 bases: TGTGCCAGCAGCTTAGATGCGGGAGCCCAGCATTTT. The V gene is TRBV11-2, the J gene TRBJ1-5, with D uncertain. V dropped 0 bases and J dropped 11 bases, with 8 bases sitting between them. CDR3 length equals 12 residues. Germline loops: CDR1 SGHAT, CDR2 FQNNGV.

The rearrangement uses TRBV28 and TRBJ2-1; no firm D call. The CDR3 runs to 15 residues. The V gene's germline CDR1 is MDHEN and CDR2 SYDVKM. Trimming took off 1 base at V and 8 bases at J, with 15 bases between the two ends. CDR3 loop: CASSLLETLKDEQFF. The CDR3 nucleotides read TGTGCCAGCAGTTTATTGGAGACGTTAAAGGATGAGCAGTTCTTC.

The chain joins TRBV4-3 to TRBJ1-3, with D unclear. V lost 0 bases and J 1 base, leaving 13 bases between the germline ends. Germline CDR1 reads LGHNA; CDR2 reads YSLEER. The CDR3 sequence is 17 residues long. CDR3 sequence: CASSQDDGGLSGNTIYF. The CDR3 DNA sequence: TGCGCCAGCAGCCAAGATGATGGTGGACTGTCTGGAAACACCATATATTTT.

As DNA, the CDR3 is TGTGCCAGCAGCTTAGGGTTCCGGGAGGGGAATGGCTACACCTTC. It specifies CASSLGFREGNGYTF. This chain uses TRBV11-3 with TRBJ1-2; a possible D gene is TRBD1 (5 bases). Trimming removed 1 base at V and 6 bases at J, with 15 bases between. Germline values: CDR1 SGHNT, CDR2 YENEEA. The CDR3 loop spans 15 amino acids.

The rearrangement uses TRBV19 and TRBJ2-3, with 11 bases matching TRBD2. The CDR3 totals 15 residues. From germline, CDR1 is LNHDA and CDR2 SQIVND (reference sequence). Trimming removed 2 bases from V and 6 bases from J; junction bases left unmatched: 4. CDR3: CASSITSGSLDTQYF. In DNA, the CDR3 is TGTGCCAGTAGTATAACTAGCGGGAGCCTGGATACGCAGTATTTT.

The chain recombines TRBV5-5 with TRBJ1-1; 7 bases fit TRBD1. Germline V CDR1 and CDR2: SGHKS, YYEKEE (reference sequence). Trimming removed 0 bases from V and 2 bases from J; junction bases left unmatched: 10. The CDR3 is 17 amino acids. The CDR3 DNA sequence: TGTGCCAGCAGCTTGGCAAGACAGGGAATGAGAAACACTGAAGCTTTCTTT. Amino acid sequence: CASSLARQGMRNTEAFF.

The sample holds a few counts of this clone. The chain couples TRBV14 to TRBJ2-2; 8 bases align to TRBD1. Trimming removed 1 base from V and 6 bases from J; junction bases left unmatched: 1. The CDR3 is 14 amino acids. Germline V gene lookup returns CDR1 SGHDN and CDR2 FVKESK. The CDR3 coding sequence is TGTGCCAGCAGCCAAGTGACAGGGGCCGGGGAGCTGTTTTTT. Residues: CASSQVTGAGELFF.

The chain has TRBV29-1 and TRBJ2-1; tentatively, D is TRBD2 (5 bases). The V end lost 4 bases, the J end lost 6 bases, and 16 bases lay between the germline ends. This CDR3 has 14 amino acids. Germline V gene lookup returns CDR1 SQVTM and CDR2 ANQGSEA. CDR3 loop: CSVGGRTGGNEQFF. CDR3 DNA: TGCAGCGTTGGAGGTCGTACCGGAGGCAATGAGCAGTTCTTC.

This sequence joins TRBV7-3 and TRBJ2-1; 8 bases match TRBD2. Germline lookup yields CDR1 SGHTA and CDR2 FQGTGA. This CDR3 spans 16 amino acids. After removal of 0 bases from V and 8 bases from J, the junction contained 9 bases not matched to a gene. The DNA of the CDR3 is TGTGCCAGCAGCTTAACTAGGACTAGCAATGTCTATGAGCAGTTCTTC. It yields the protein CASSLTRTSNVYEQFF.

The chain combines TRBV7-2 with TRBJ2-5; TRBD2 agrees at 9 bases. CDR1 SGHTA and CDR2 FQGNSA come from the germline V gene. CDR3 length: 13 residues. Trimming at V came to 7 bases and at J to 4 bases, leaving 4 bases not matched to a gene. In DNA, the CDR3 is TGTGCCAGCAACGTAGCGGGAGTAGAGACCCAGTACTTC. Protein product: CASNVAGVETQYF.

The V gene is TRBV13, the J gene TRBJ1-1, with 8 bases aligning to TRBD1. This CDR3 region has 14 residues. With V trimmed by 6 bases and J by 4 bases, 7 bases remained unmatched. Germline CDR1 reads PRHDT; CDR2 reads FYEKMQ (reference sequence). CDR3: CASRDGQGVTEAFF. DNA for the CDR3: TGTGCCAGCAGGGACGGACAGGGTGTCACTGAAGCTTTCTTT.

This clone was seen once. This chain uses TRBV5-6 with TRBJ2-3; 8 bases agree with TRBD1. The CDR3 length is 13 residues. J lost 4 bases, V lost 4 bases, and 2 bases had no gene match. Germline CDR1 is SGHDT and CDR2 is YYEEEE. This CDR3 reads CASSLQGADTQYF. For the CDR3, the DNA is TGTGCCAGCAGCCTACAGGGGGCAGATACGCAGTATTTT.

This clone has just a few counts. This chain joins TRBV5-1 and TRBJ1-2; weak D call: TRBD1 (5 bases). The V end was cut by 0 bases, the J end by 8 bases, with 17 bases between. The CDR3 extends over 15 amino acids. Per the germline V gene, CDR1 is SGHRS and CDR2 is YFSETQ. The CDR3 is CASSLAGTPGEGYTF. CDR3 in DNA: TGCGCCAGCAGCTTGGCTGGGACTCCGGGAGAAGGCTACACCTTC.

The V gene is TRBV4-3, the J gene TRBJ2-5, with D unclear. The V gene's germline CDR1 is LGHNA and CDR2 YSLEER. This CDR3 comprises 15 residues. Trimming took off 0 bases at V and 2 bases at J, with 10 bases between the two ends. The CDR3, as DNA: TGCGCCAGCAGCCAAGATTTTACAGTTCAAGAGACCCAGTACTTC. It yields the protein CASSQDFTVQETQYF.

This chain connects TRBV29-1 to TRBJ2-1; 9 positions match TRBD1. Germline V gives CDR1 SQVTM, CDR2 ANQGSEA. Germline trimming cut 5 bases from V and 7 bases from J; bases unmatched to any gene: 3. The CDR3 covers 12 residues. The CDR3 nucleotides read TGCAGCGTTCGGACAGGGGTGAATGAGCAGTTCTTC. As protein: CSVRTGVNEQFF.

J is TRBJ1-1 and V is TRBV30, with TRBD1 matching 7 bases. The CDR3 runs to 13 residues. Germline CDR1 and CDR2: GTSNPN and SVGIG (reference sequence). With 4 bases clipped from V and 3 bases from J, the junction kept 5 bases outside the gene matches. CDR3 protein: CAWTKGADTEAFF. In nucleotides, the CDR3 is TGTGCCTGGACAAAGGGGGCTGACACTGAAGCTTTCTTT.

To note about this clone: Other DNA sequences in the same sample also yield this CDR3. V and J are TRBV7-2 and TRBJ1-4; 10 nucleotides agree with TRBD1. Germline V gives CDR1 SGHTA, CDR2 FQGNSA. The CDR3 covers 15 residues. V lost 1 base, J lost 6 bases, and 2 bases stayed unmatched. CDR3 region: CASSLVGTGDEKLFF. The CDR3 DNA follows: TGTGCCAGCAGCTTAGTAGGGACAGGGGATGAAAAACTGTTTTTT.